What follows describes a single T cell receptor beta chain. As yet, its antigen is unknown. The donors, all healthy, were Caucasians living in Russia, aged roughly 6 to 100. Samples each yielded at least 6 micrograms of total RNA. Next came a second PCR, run for roughly 6 to 11 cycles, which used a sample-barcoded 5' primer along with a J-beta primer mix. TCRdb re-analysed the 5' RACE reads in MiXCR, keeping a single row per CDR3 protein. The table lists some 1.5 million distinct CDR3 sequences, approximately 30% of them singletons. The data stem from a study of blood T cells in healthy people across ages. The study's findings and limits: Any changes in expanded clonotypes were possibly confounded, as donor CMV status remained unknown.

CDR3 length: 14 residues. Unmatched junction bases numbered 3, after V lost 3 bases and J lost 7 bases. This clonotype was sampled from a woman in her thirties in good health. The sequencing sample was made of blood. V and J are TRBV12-3 or TRBV12-4 and TRBJ1-6, with 7 bases fitting TRBD1. Written as DNA, the CDR3 is TGTGCCAGCAGTTTGGGACAGATAAATTCACCCCTCCACTTT. Translated: CASSLGQINSPLHF.